The clone carrying this T cell receptor beta chain was seen only a few times. Its antigen is as yet unknown. The CDR3 is 18 amino acids. The ends were cut back, 4 bases at V and 3 bases at J, with 22 bases in the middle. Germline loops: CDR1 MDHEN, CDR2 SYDVKM. Unique molecular identifiers were added to individual cDNA molecules. TCRdb reprocessed the 5' RACE reads with MiXCR, giving one entry per CDR3 protein. The sample has 66,000 or so distinct CDR3 sequences, roughly 13% seen once. This sample is part of a study of early T cells in non-severe SARS-CoV-2 infection. Turning to the study itself: Sequenced material consisted of bulk RNA (from unsorted whole blood), and chains were unpaired. Whole-study findings and limits: VDJdb-based annotation leaned toward anti-spike CD8 responses and missed private and CD4 specificities.

The V and J genes are TRBV28 and TRBJ2-1; D uncertain. The specimen sequenced was whole blood. The sequence came from an adult who was a healthcare worker with PCR-confirmed SARS-CoV-2 infection or an uninfected control (not recorded which). In DNA form, the CDR3 reads TGTGCCAGCAGTTCCCCGCTCCGGGCAGTCACCTACTACAATGAGCAGTTCTTC. Translated, it gives CASSSPLRAVTYYNEQFF.